This is a list of T cell receptor beta chains from one sample in a study of blood T cell repertoires in COVID-19. The table came from immunoSEQ multiplex PCR; TCRdb's copy has only in-frame clones and leaves some out. Counted here are about 200,000 clones, about 88% occurring once; the ten biggest clones make up 6%. The sequencing sample was made of peripheral blood. The source is a man aged 35 to 55 with active or convalescent COVID-19. Both conserved end residues are part of each CDR3. D genes are given only for firm matches. Only some rows state a clone size, as once, few, many or a class for expanded clones.

cdr3_nt cdr3_aa d_call clone_size j_call v_call
TGTGCCAGCAGTACTAAACACAACACTGAAGCTTTCTTT CASSTKHNTEAFF - - TRBJ1-1 TRBV6-5
TGTGCCATCAGTACACAAGGGGGCGCCCGGAACACTGAAGCTTTCTTT CAISTQGGARNTEAFF TRBD1 - TRBJ1-1 TRBV10-3
TGTGCCAGCAGCTTGACAGGCTCCTACAATGAGCAGTTCTTC CASSLTGSYNEQFF - - TRBJ2-1 TRBV7-9
TGTGCCAGCAGTGAAGTTCTAGCGGGGGGGCGGGATACGCAGTATTTT CASSEVLAGGRDTQYF TRBD2 - TRBJ2-3 TRBV6-1
TGTGCCAGCAGCTTAGGTTTAGGGAGGGGGACTAATGAAAAACTGTTTTTT CASSLGLGRGTNEKLFF - - TRBJ1-4 TRBV7-8
TGTGCCAGCAGCTTTTTTGGCCAGGGGATGGATGGCTACACCTTC CASSFFGQGMDGYTF - - TRBJ1-2 TRBV5-6
TGTGCCAGTAGGACCTGGGGCCTGAACACTGAAGCTTTCTTT CASRTWGLNTEAFF - - TRBJ1-1 TRBV19
TGTGCCATCAGTGAGTCGGGGAGCGGGAAGGCCAAAAACATTCAGTACTTC CAISESGSGKAKNIQYF TRBD2 - TRBJ2-4 TRBV10-3
TGTGCCAGCTCACCACAGGGGGCGCGGAGCACTGAAGCTTTCTTT CASSPQGARSTEAFF TRBD1 - TRBJ1-1 TRBV18
TGTGCCATCAGCACCGGACAGGGTGGTTCGGAGACCCAGTACTTC CAISTGQGGSETQYF TRBD1 - TRBJ2-5 TRBV10-3
TGTGCCAGCAGTGATACTAGCGCCGAGACCCAGTACTTC CASSDTSAETQYF TRBD2 - TRBJ2-5 TRBV2
TGTGCCAGCAGCCAAGTCCCAGGACAGGGGAAAGCTTTCTTT CASSQVPGQGKAFF TRBD1 - TRBJ1-1 TRBV3-1/TRBV3-2
TGTGCCAGCAGTTTAAGTACGGGTACAGATACGCAGTATTTT CASSLSTGTDTQYF - - TRBJ2-3 TRBV27
TGTGCCAGCAGGAATGACAGGGGTGGTACTGAAGCTTTCTTT CASRNDRGGTEAFF TRBD1 - TRBJ1-1 TRBV25-1
TGTGCCAGCAGCCAAGTTGGGAGGGGTTCCGGGGTATATGGTGAAGCTTTCTTT CASSQVGRGSGVYGEAFF - - TRBJ1-1 TRBV3-1/TRBV3-2
TGCGCCAGCAGCCCCTCGGGACTAGCGGGACTCTACGAGCAGTACTTC CASSPSGLAGLYEQYF TRBD2 - TRBJ2-7 TRBV5-1
TGTGCCAGTACCCTAACCGGGACAGCCCGACGGGGCTATGGCTACACCTTC CASTLTGTARRGYGYTF TRBD1 - TRBJ1-2 TRBV19
TGTGCCAGCAGTTCGGAGCCAGGGCTTGGAAACACCATATATTTT CASSSEPGLGNTIYF - once TRBJ1-3 TRBV6-6